The 3 T cell receptor beta chains below come from one sample, sequenced in a study of blood T cell repertoires in COVID-19. Sequenced by immunoSEQ multiplex PCR; TCRdb stores in-frame clones only, minus some. The table shows roughly 220,000 clones, with about 90% occurring only once. Source material: PBMCs or T cells enriched from blood (not recorded which). Every receptor here comes from a woman in her fifties or sixties with acute COVID-19.

This rearrangement joins TRBV28 to TRBJ1-2; D is possibly TRBD1 (5 bases). The CDR3 runs to 14 residues. The germline V gene has CDR1 MDHEN and CDR2 SYDVKM. V lost 5 bases and J lost 5, with 15 bases in between. In DNA, the CDR3 is TGTGCCAGCAGTCTCCGGACACTCTATTATGGCTACACCTTC. It specifies CASSLRTLYYGYTF.

The table lists this clone with a count of one. This chain connects TRBV27 to TRBJ1-5; D gene uncertain. CDR3 length equals 12 residues. V was trimmed by 5 bases and J by 5 bases, leaving 7 bases between them. CDR1 is MNHEY and CDR2 is SMNVEV in the germline V gene (reference sequence). The CDR3 sequence: CASSQDYQPQHF. As DNA, the CDR3 is TGTGCCAGCAGTCAAGACTATCAGCCCCAGCATTTT.

The J gene is TRBJ2-2, the V gene TRBV11-2; weak D call: TRBD2 (5 bases). Trimming stripped 8 bases from V and 1 base from J, with 14 bases between. This CDR3 is built from 15 residues. Germline V CDR1 and CDR2: SGHAT, FQNNGV. The CDR3 nucleotides read TGTGCCAGCGCCGGAGGAGCAGAGAACACCGGGGAGCTGTTTTTT. This codes for CASAGGAENTGELFF.